There are many counts of the clone carrying this T cell receptor (beta chain). In TCRdb, the RACE reads were re-called with MiXCR into one record per CDR3 protein. The sample gives over 300,000 distinct CDR3 sequences, 5% to 6.5% of which show up once; approximately 2.8% is in the top ten. The entry originates in a study of human T cells and chemical hapten exposure. Stated time point: pre-sensitization, week 0. As for treatment: therapeutic diphenylcyclopropenone sensitization with weekly scalp DPC. The germline V and J ends were trimmed by 1 base and 8 bases, with 8 bases remaining between them. This CDR3 is built from 12 residues. The V gene's germline CDR1 is MGHRA and CDR2 YSYEKL.

This chain uses TRBV4-1 with TRBJ1-2; tentative D call: TRBD1 (5 bases). Sequences were derived from whole blood, sampled in connection with sensitization to the hapten diphenylcyclopropenone (DPC). The receptor comes from a woman in her fifties or sixties with alopecia areata. Some clones in this sample may be carry-over from other donors' samples. The CDR3 region is CASSQAGTGYTF. For the CDR3, the DNA is TGCGCCAGCAGCCAAGCAGGGACCGGCTACACCTTC.